These T cell receptor beta chains were read from a single sample in a study of cytomegalovirus exposure and HLA in healthy donors. Clones were read by immunoSEQ multiplex PCR, and TCRdb kept only the in-frame ones, dropping some. Of 150,000 to 200,000 clones in the sample, roughly 85% were seen once. The sample taken for sequencing was PBMCs. Receptor source: a male donor in good health and CMV-seropositive. Both conserved end residues are part of each CDR3. The D gene is left open where the match is weak. Some rows have no size entry. The others give once, few or many, or a class for an expanded clone.

>TRBJ2-7|14|.|TRBV6-5|TRBD1
TGTGCCAGCAGTCCCGGACAGGGCGAGGTCGAGCAGTACTTC
CASSPGQGEVEQYF
>TRBJ1-3|17|once|TRBV7-2|.
TGTGCCAGCAGCTTAGACGGTTCCTCCGGCTCTGGAAACACCATATATTTT
CASSLDGSSGSGNTIYF
>TRBJ2-5|15|.|TRBV4-3|.
TGCGCCAGCAGCCAAGAAGTAAGGGGCCGAGAGACCCAGTACTTC
CASSQEVRGRETQYF
>TRBJ2-7|15|few|TRBV9|TRBD2
TGTGCCAGCAGCGTAGGACTAGCGGGGTGGGACGAGCAGTACTTC
CASSVGLAGWDEQYF
>TRBJ2-7|14|.|TRBV5-4|TRBD1
TGTGCCAGCAGCTCGGGACAGGGGAGCCACGAGCAGTACTTC
CASSSGQGSHEQYF
>TRBJ2-3|13|.|TRBV7-8|TRBD2
TGTGCCAGCAGCTTAGGGGCTAGCGGGGTTGGGTATTTT
CASSLGASGVGYF
>TRBJ1-2|17|.|TRBV15|TRBD1
TGTGCCACCAGCAGAGACCCCAGGGACAGGGCAAACTATGGCTACACCTTC
CATSRDPRDRANYGYTF
>TRBJ2-1|16|.|TRBV6-5|.
TGTGCCAGCAGTTACTCGTACCGGGAACTCTACAATGAGCAGTTCTTC
CASSYSYRELYNEQFF
>TRBJ1-5|13|.|TRBV2|.
TGTGTAGCCTCAGGGAATAGCAATCAGCCCCAGCATTTT
CVASGNSNQPQHF
>TRBJ2-3|15|.|TRBV5-1|.
TGCGCCAGCAGCCCTCAAACAGGGATAAAAGATACGCAGTATTTT
CASSPQTGIKDTQYF
>TRBJ2-7|14|.|TRBV5-5|TRBD1
TGTGCCAGCAGCATAACAGGGGCCTCCTACGAGCAGTACTTC
CASSITGASYEQYF
>TRBJ2-7|14|.|TRBV2|.
TGTGCCAGCACCCCAAGACTGAGCTCCTACGAGCAGTACTTC
CASTPRLSSYEQYF
>TRBJ2-3|15|.|TRBV7-2|TRBD2
TGTGCCAGCAGCTTTTCTAGCGGAGACACAGATACGCAGTATTTT
CASSFSSGDTDTQYF
>TRBJ2-7|14|.|TRBV9|.
TGTGCCAGCAGCGTAGAACAGGGAACCTACGAGCAGTACTTC
CASSVEQGTYEQYF
>TRBJ2-2|13|.|TRBV10-3|.
TGTGCCATCAGTGATCGGGGTGCCGGGGAGCTGTTTTTT
CAISDRGAGELFF
>TRBJ2-1|14|once|TRBV5-1|.
TGCGCCAGCAGCTTGTGGGCGGGGAACAATGAGCAGTTCTTC
CASSLWAGNNEQFF
>TRBJ1-1|14|.|TRBV28|.
TGTGCCAGCAGTTTAGCGGGTCGGGGCACTGAAGCTTTCTTT
CASSLAGRGTEAFF
>TRBJ2-1|15|.|TRBV9|.
TGTGCCAGCAGCGTAGTGGCAGGCGCAGGCAATGAGCAGTTCTTC
CASSVVAGAGNEQFF
>TRBJ1-1|13|once|TRBV11-2|.
TGTGCCAGCAGCCTTATCTACAGGGATGAGGCTTTCTTT
CASSLIYRDEAFF
>TRBJ1-2|14|few|TRBV5-1|TRBD1
TGCGCCAGCAGCAGCTCCGGGACAGTCTATGGCTACACCTTC
CASSSSGTVYGYTF
>TRBJ2-3|15|once|TRBV7-9|.
TGTGCCAGCAGCTTAGATTGGACATCTCTAGATACGCAGTATTTT
CASSLDWTSLDTQYF
>TRBJ1-1|15|.|TRBV7-9|.
TGTGCCAGCAGTTCTAAGCAGGGCGCGGACACTGAAGCTTTCTTT
CASSSKQGADTEAFF
>TRBJ1-5|14|.|TRBV6-6|.
TGTGCCAGCAGGAGGGACGGGGGGCCTGGGACCCAGCATTTT
CASRRDGGPGTQHF
>TRBJ1-3|15|.|TRBV7-2|.
TGTGCCAGCAGCCCTCAGGGCCACTCTGGAAACACCATATATTTT
CASSPQGHSGNTIYF
>TRBJ1-5|16|.|TRBV19|.
TGTGCCAGTACCGATATTGCAACAGTTCCTTACCAGCCCCAGCATTTT
CASTDIATVPYQPQHF
>TRBJ2-5|13|once|TRBV19|TRBD2
TGTGCCAGTAGTTGGCTAGCGGGAGAGACCCAGTACTTC
CASSWLAGETQYF
>TRBJ2-5|18|few|TRBV14|.
TGTGCCAGCAGCCAGCCGGACATCACGGGCCCATCCCAAGAGACCCAGTACTTC
CASSQPDITGPSQETQYF
>TRBJ1-2|17|.|TRBV7-8|TRBD1
TGTGCCAGCAGCTTACGGATATGGGGACAGGGCAATATTGGCTACACCTTC
CASSLRIWGQGNIGYTF
>TRBJ1-6|14|few|TRBV30|TRBD1
TGTGCCTGGAGTGTCTTGGACAGGGCATCACCCCTCCACTTT
CAWSVLDRASPLHF
>TRBJ2-3|15|.|TRBV19|TRBD2
TGTGCCAGCTCCGTCCTAGCGGCAAACACAGATACGCAGTATTTT
CASSVLAANTDTQYF
>TRBJ1-1|15|.|TRBV19|.
TGTGCCAGTAGTATAGCCCCACAGGGGAACACTGAAGCTTTCTTT
CASSIAPQGNTEAFF
>TRBJ1-1|15|.|TRBV13|.
TGTGCCAGCAGCTTAGCCAATCGGGGGGGCACTGAAGCTTTCTTT
CASSLANRGGTEAFF
>TRBJ2-7|17|.|TRBV7-2|.
TGTGCCAGCATCTTAAGGGGCAAGGCAGGGATATTGAACGAGCAGTACTTC
CASILRGKAGILNEQYF
>TRBJ2-7|13|once|TRBV5-1|.
TGCGCCAGCAACTCCATAGGGGCCTACGAGCAGTACTTC
CASNSIGAYEQYF
>TRBJ1-1|15|few|TRBV6-5|TRBD1
TGTGCCAGCAGTCCATCGGGACAGGGGGGTTTTGAAGCTTTCTTT
CASSPSGQGGFEAFF
>TRBJ2-1|12|.|TRBV29-1|.
TGCAGCGTTGAATCGGTCTACAATGAGCAGTTCTTC
CSVESVYNEQFF
>TRBJ1-1|13|once|TRBV5-1|TRBD1
TGCGCCAGCAGGGAGGGGGCGGACACTGAAGCTTTCTTT
CASREGADTEAFF
>TRBJ2-7|14|few|TRBV7-2|.
TGTGCCAGCAGCTTAGGGGTGTCGGGCTACGAGCAGTACTTC
CASSLGVSGYEQYF
>TRBJ1-4|16|.|TRBV4-1|.
TGCGCCAGCAGCCAAGGGAGGTTAGGAGATTCGGGGAAACTGTTTTTT
CASSQGRLGDSGKLFF
>TRBJ2-3|15|.|TRBV5-4|TRBD2
TGTGCCAGCAGCCCGGGGACTAGCGGGACAGATACGCAGTATTTT
CASSPGTSGTDTQYF
>TRBJ2-2|14|.|TRBV6-5|TRBD2
TGTGCCAGCAGTCGGCTAACTAGCGCCGGGGAGCTGTTTTTT
CASSRLTSAGELFF
>TRBJ2-7|14|.|TRBV5-1|TRBD2
TGCGCCAGCAGCTTGCAGCGGGGGGGCTACGAGCAGTACTTC
CASSLQRGGYEQYF
>TRBJ2-7|15|many|TRBV6-6|TRBD2
TGTGCCAGCAGTGCTCCGGGACTAGCCTCCTACGAGCAGTACTTC
CASSAPGLASYEQYF
>TRBJ1-1|15|.|TRBV28|TRBD1
TGTGCCAGCAGATACTGGGACAGGGGGAACACTGAAGCTTTCTTT
CASRYWDRGNTEAFF
>TRBJ2-7|14|.|TRBV6-5|TRBD1
TGTGCCAGCAGTCCGAGGACAGGGTCCTACGAGCAGTACTTC
CASSPRTGSYEQYF
>TRBJ1-6|16|.|TRBV7-2|TRBD1
TGTGCCAGCAGCAAACAAGCCGGGACAGGGGAGACACCCCTCCACTTT
CASSKQAGTGETPLHF
>TRBJ1-2|14|.|TRBV2|TRBD1
TGTGCCAGCAGTCACCGGGACAGCGACTATGGCTACACCTTC
CASSHRDSDYGYTF
>TRBJ2-3|15|.|TRBV6-1|.
TGTGCCAGCAGAAAGCGGGACACCTACACAGATACGCAGTATTTT
CASRKRDTYTDTQYF
>TRBJ1-1|14|.|TRBV13|.
TGTGCCAGCAGGCAACAGAGCATGAACACTGAAGCTTTCTTT
CASRQQSMNTEAFF
>TRBJ1-5|15|.|TRBV18|.
TGTGCCAGCTCAATCCGGGACTCCGGCAATCAGCCCCAGCATTTT
CASSIRDSGNQPQHF
>TRBJ2-5|13|.|TRBV6-1|.
TGTGCCAGCAAGGACAGATTCCAAGAGACCCAGTACTTC
CASKDRFQETQYF
>TRBJ2-3|16|.|TRBV9|.
TGTGCCAGCAGCGTAGGGTCGGACTATAGCACAGATACGCAGTATTTT
CASSVGSDYSTDTQYF
>TRBJ1-2|16|.|TRBV6-5|.
TGTGCCAGCAGTTATGTGGCAGTTCAAGATAACTATGGCTACACCTTC
CASSYVAVQDNYGYTF